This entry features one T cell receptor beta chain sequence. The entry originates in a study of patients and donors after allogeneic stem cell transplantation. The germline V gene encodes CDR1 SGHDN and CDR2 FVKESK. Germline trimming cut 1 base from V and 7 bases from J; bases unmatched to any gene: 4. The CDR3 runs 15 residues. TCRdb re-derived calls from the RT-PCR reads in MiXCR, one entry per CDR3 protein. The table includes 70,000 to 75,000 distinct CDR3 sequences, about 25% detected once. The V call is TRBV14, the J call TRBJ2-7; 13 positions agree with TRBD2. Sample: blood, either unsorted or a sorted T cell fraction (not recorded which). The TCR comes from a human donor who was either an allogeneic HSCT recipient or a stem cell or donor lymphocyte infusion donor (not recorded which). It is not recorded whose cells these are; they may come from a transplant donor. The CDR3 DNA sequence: TGTGCCAGCAGCCAAGGGACTAGCGGGAGTTATGAGCAGTACTTC. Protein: CASSQGTSGSYEQYF.